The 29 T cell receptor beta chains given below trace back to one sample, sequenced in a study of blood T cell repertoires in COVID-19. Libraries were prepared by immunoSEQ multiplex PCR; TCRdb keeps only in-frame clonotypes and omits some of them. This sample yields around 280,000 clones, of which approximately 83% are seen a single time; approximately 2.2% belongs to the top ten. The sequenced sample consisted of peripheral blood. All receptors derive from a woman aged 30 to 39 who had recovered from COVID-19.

The CDR3 coding sequence is TGTGCCAGTAGTATCGGGACACCTTCGTTTGGAAACACCATATATTTT. Amino acids: CASSIGTPSFGNTIYF. The chain carries TRBV19 and TRBJ1-3; maybe TRBD1 (6 bases). CDR3 size: 16 residues. The V and J ends lost 3 bases and 3 bases respectively, with 15 bases between them. Germline CDR1 and CDR2: LNHDA and SQIVND (reference sequence).

The CDR3 DNA reads TGTGCCAGCAGCTTAGGATCCAGCGGGACTTTGGTACACGAGCAGTACTTC. Residues: CASSLGSSGTLVHEQYF. J is TRBJ2-7 and V is TRBV11-2; TRBD2 aligns across 7 bases. V lost 1 base to trimming and J lost 5 bases; unmatched junction nucleotides: 14. CDR3 length: 17 amino acids. CDR1 SGHAT and CDR2 FQNNGV come from the germline V gene. Looking up the rest from reference TRBV11-2 and TRBJ2-7 gives the full variable domain: EAGVAQSPRYKIIEKRQSVAFWCNPISGHATLYWYQQILGQGPKLLIQFQNNGVVDDSQLPKDRFSAERLKGVDSTLKIQPAKLEDSAVYLCASSLGSSGTLVHEQYFGPGTRLTVT.

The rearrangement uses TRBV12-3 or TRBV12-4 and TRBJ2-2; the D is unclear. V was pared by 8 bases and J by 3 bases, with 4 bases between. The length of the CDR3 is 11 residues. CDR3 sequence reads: CASGDTGELFF. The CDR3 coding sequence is TGTGCCAGCGGAGACACCGGGGAGCTGTTTTTT.

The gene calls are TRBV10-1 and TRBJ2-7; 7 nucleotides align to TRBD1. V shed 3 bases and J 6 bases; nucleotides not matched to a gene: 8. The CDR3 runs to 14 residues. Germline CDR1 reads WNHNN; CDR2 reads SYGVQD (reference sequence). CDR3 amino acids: CASSEMGQLAEQYF. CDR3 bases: TGCGCCAGCAGTGAAATGGGACAGCTCGCCGAGCAGTACTTC.

The CDR3 DNA is TGTGCCAGCAGTTTAGATTGGGCATCTCTTGGAAACACCATATATTTT. The encoded protein is CASSLDWASLGNTIYF. V and J are TRBV27 and TRBJ1-3; no firm D call. Trimming took 2 bases from V and 3 from J, leaving 14 bases between them. The CDR3 has 16 amino acids. Looked up from germline, CDR1 is MNHEY and CDR2 is SMNVEV (reference sequence).

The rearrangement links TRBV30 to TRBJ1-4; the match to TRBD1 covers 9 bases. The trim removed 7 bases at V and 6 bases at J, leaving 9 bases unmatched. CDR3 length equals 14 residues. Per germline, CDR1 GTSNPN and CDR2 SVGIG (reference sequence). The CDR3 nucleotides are TGTGCCTTTTTACCGGGACAGGGTTATGAAAAACTGTTTTTT. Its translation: CAFLPGQGYEKLFF.

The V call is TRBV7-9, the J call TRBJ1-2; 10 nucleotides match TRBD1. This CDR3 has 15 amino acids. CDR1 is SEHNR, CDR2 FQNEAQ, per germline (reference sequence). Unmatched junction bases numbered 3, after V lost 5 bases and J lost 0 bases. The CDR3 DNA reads TGTGCCAGCAGCGCAGACAGGGGGCCTAACTATGGCTACACCTTC. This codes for CASSADRGPNYGYTF.

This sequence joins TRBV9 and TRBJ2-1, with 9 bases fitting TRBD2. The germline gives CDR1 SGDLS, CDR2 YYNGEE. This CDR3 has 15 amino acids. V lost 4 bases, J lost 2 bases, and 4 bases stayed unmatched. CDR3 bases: TGTGCCAGCAGCCCATTAGCGGGAGCCTACAATGAGCAGTTCTTC. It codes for CASSPLAGAYNEQFF.

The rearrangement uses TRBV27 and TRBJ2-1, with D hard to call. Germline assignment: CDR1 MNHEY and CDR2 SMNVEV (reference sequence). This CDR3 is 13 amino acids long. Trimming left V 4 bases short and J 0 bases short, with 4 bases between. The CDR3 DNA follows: TGTGCCAGCAGTTACAGCTCCTACAATGAGCAGTTCTTC. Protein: CASSYSSYNEQFF.

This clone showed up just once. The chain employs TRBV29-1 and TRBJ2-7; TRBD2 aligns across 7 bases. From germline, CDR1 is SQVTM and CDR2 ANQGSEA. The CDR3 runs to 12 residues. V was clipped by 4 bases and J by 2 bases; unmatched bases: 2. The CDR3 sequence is CSVAGRAYEQYF. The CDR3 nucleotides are TGCAGCGTTGCAGGGAGGGCCTACGAGCAGTACTTC.

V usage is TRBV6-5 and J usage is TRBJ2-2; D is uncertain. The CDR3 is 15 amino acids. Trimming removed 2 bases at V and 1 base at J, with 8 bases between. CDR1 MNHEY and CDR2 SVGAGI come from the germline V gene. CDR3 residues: CASSYVELNTGELFF. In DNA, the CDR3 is TGTGCCAGCAGTTACGTGGAGTTGAACACCGGGGAGCTGTTTTTT.

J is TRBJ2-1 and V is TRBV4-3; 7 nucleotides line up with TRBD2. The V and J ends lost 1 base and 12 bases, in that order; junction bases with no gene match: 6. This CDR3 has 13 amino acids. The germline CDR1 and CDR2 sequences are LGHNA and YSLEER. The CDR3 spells CASSQAAGDRQFF. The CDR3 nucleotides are TGCGCCAGCAGCCAAGCGGCGGGAGATAGGCAGTTCTTC.

CDR3 region: CASSIGAGEGDTQYF. The DNA of the CDR3 is TGTGCCAGTAGTATCGGGGCGGGAGAAGGAGATACGCAGTATTTT. This chain links TRBV19 with TRBJ2-3; 7 bases align to TRBD2. The junction had 8 bases not matched to a gene; V was cut back by 3 bases and J by 5 bases. The germline CDR1 and CDR2 sequences are LNHDA and SQIVND (reference sequence). The CDR3 totals 15 residues.

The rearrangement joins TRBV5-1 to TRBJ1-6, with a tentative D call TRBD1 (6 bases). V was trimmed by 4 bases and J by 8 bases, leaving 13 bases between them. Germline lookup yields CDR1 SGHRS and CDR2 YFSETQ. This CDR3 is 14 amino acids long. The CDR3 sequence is CASSGGQKYSPLHF. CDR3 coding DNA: TGCGCCAGCAGCGGGGGCCAGAAGTATTCACCCCTCCACTTT. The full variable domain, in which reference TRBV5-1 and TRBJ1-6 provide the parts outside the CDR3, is KAGVTQTPRYLIKTRGQQVTLSCSPISGHRSVSWYQQTPGQGLQFLFEYFSETQRNKGNFPGRFSGRQFSNSRSEMNVSTLELGDSALYLCASSGGQKYSPLHFGNGTRLTVT.

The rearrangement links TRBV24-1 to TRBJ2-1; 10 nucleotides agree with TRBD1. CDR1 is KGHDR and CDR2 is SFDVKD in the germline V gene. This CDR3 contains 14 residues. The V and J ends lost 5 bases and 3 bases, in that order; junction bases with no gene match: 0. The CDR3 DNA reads TGTGCCACCAGTGGGACAGGGGGCTACAATGAGCAGTTCTTC. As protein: CATSGTGGYNEQFF.

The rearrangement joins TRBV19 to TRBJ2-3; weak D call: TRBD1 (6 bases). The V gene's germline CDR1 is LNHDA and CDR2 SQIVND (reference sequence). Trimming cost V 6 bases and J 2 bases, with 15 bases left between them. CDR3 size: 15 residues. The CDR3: CASSYTGGSTDTQYF. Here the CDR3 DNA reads TGTGCCAGTAGCTACACTGGGGGCTCCACAGATACGCAGTATTTT. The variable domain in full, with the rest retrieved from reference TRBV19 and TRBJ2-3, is DGGITQSPKYLFRKEGQNVTLSCEQNLNHDAMYWYRQDPGQGLRLIYYSQIVNDFQKGDIAEGYSVSREKKESFPLTVTSAQKNPTAFYLCASSYTGGSTDTQYFGPGTRLTVL.

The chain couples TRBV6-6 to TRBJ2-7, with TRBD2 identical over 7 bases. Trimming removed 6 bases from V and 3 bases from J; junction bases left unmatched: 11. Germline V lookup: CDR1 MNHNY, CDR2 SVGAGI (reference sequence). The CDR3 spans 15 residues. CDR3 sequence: CASRLRAGVFYEQYF. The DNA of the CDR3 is TGTGCCAGCAGATTACGGGCGGGAGTTTTCTACGAGCAGTACTTC.

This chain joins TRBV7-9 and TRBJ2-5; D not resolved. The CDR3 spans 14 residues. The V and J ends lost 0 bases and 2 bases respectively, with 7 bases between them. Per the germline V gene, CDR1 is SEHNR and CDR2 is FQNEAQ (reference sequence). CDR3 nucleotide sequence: TGTGCCAGCAGCTTAGCAGCTAGGCAAGAGACCCAGTACTTC. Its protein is CASSLAARQETQYF.

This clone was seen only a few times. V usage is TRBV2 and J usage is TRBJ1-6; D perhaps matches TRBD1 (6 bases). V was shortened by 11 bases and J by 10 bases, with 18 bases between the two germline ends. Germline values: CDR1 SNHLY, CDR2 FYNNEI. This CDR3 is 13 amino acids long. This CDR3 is CAGQRVAGSPLHF. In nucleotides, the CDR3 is TGTGCCGGACAGAGGGTGGCCGGGTCACCCCTCCACTTT.

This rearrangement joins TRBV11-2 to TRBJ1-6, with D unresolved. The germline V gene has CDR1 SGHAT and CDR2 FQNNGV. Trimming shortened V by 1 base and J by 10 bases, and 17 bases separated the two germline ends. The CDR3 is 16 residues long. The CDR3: CASSLGVGGYESPLHF. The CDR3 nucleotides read TGTGCCAGCAGCTTAGGGGTAGGAGGGTATGAATCACCCCTCCACTTT.

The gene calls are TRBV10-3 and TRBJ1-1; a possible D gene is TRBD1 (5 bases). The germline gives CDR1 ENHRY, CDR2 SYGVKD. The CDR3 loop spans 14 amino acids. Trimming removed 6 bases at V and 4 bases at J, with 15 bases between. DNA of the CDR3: TGTGCCATCAGGACCCTTGGGGGGTTCACTGAAGCTTTCTTT. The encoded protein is CAIRTLGGFTEAFF.

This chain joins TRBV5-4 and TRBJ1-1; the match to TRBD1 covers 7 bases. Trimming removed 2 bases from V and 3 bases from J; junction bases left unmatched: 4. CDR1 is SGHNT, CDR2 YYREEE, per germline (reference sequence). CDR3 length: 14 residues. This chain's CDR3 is CASSLDREYTEAFF. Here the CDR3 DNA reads TGTGCCAGCAGCTTAGACAGGGAGTACACTGAAGCTTTCTTT.

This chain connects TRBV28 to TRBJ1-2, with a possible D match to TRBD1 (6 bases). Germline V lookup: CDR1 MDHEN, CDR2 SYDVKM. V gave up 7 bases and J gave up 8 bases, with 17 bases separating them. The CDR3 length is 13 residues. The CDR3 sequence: CASTTPGGRGYTF. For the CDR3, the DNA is TGTGCCAGCACCACCCCGGGGGGGCGAGGCTACACCTTC.

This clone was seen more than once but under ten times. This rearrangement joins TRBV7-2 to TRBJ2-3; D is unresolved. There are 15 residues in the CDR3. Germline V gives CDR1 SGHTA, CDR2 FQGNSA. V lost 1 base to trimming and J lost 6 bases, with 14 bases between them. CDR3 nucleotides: TGTGCCAGCAGCTTAGAATCTGGAACCGGGGATACGCAGTATTTT. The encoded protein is CASSLESGTGDTQYF.

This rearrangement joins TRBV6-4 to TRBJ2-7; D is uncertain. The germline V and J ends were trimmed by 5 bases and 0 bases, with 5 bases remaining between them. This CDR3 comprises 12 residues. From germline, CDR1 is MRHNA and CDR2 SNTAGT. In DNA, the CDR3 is TGTGCCAGCAGTAGTAGCTCCTACGAGCAGTACTTC. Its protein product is CASSSSSYEQYF.

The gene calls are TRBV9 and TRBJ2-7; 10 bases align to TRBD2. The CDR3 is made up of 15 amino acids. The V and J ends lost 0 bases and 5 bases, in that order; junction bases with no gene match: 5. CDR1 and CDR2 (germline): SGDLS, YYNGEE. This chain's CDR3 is CASSVGASGSNEQYF. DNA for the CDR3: TGTGCCAGCAGCGTAGGGGCTAGCGGGAGTAACGAGCAGTACTTC.

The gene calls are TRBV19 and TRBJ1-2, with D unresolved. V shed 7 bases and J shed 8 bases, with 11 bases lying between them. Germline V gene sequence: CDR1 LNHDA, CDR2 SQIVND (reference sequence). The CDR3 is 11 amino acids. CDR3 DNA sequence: TGTGCCAGTACCCCACCTAAGGGCTACACCTTC. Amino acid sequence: CASTPPKGYTF.

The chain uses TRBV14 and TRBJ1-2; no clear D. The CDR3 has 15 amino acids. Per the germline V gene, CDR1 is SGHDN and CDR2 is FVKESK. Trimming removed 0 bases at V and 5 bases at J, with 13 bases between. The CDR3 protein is CASSQDIPSPYGYTF. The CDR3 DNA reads TGTGCCAGCAGCCAAGACATCCCATCCCCATATGGCTACACCTTC.

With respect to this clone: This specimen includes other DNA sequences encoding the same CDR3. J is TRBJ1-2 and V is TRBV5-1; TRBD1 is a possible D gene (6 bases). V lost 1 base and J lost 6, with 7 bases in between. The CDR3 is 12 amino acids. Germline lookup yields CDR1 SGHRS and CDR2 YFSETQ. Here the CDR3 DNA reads TGCGCCAGCAGCTTGTCAGGGGATGGCTACACCTTC. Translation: CASSLSGDGYTF.